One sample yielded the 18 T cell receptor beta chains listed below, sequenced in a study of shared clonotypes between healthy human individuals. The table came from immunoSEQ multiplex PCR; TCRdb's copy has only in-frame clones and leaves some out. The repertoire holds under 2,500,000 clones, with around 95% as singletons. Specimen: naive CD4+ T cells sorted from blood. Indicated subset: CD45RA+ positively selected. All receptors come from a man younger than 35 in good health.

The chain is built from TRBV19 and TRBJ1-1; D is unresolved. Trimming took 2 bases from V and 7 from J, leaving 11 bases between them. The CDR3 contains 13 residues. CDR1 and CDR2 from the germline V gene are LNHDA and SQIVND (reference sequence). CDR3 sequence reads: CASSIFGRIEAFF. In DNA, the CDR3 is TGTGCCAGTAGTATATTCGGTCGAATTGAAGCTTTCTTT.

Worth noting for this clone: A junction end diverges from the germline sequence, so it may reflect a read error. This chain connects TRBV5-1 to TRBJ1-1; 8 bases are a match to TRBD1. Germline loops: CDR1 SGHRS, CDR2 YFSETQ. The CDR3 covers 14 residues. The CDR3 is CASSLETGVTKAFF. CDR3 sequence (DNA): TGCGCCAGCAGTTTGGAGACAGGGGTTACAAAGGCTTTCTTT.

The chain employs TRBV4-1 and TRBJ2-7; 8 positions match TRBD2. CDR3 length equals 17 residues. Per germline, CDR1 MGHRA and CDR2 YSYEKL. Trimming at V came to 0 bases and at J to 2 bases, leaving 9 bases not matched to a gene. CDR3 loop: CASSQDQGGGLTYEQYF. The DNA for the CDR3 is TGCGCCAGCAGCCAAGATCAGGGCGGGGGGCTAACCTACGAGCAGTACTTC.

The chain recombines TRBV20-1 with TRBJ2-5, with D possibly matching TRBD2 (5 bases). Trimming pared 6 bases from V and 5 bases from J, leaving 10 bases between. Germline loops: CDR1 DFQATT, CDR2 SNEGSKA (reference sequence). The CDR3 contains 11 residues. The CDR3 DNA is TGCAGTGCGGACTTAGTGGAGACCCAGTACTTC. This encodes CSADLVETQYF.

CDR3 amino acids: CAWSVTTYEQYF. The CDR3 DNA follows: TGTGCCTGGAGTGTAACCACCTACGAGCAGTACTTC. The rearrangement uses TRBV30 and TRBJ2-7, with D unresolved. This CDR3 is built from 12 residues. V lost 0 bases and J 2 bases, leaving 5 bases between the germline ends. Germline V gives CDR1 GTSNPN, CDR2 SVGIG (reference sequence).

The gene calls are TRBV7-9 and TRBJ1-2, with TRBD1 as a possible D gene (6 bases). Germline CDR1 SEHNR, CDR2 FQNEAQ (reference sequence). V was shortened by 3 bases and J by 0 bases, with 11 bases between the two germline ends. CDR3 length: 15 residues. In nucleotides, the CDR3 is TGTGCCAGCAGCTTCCGGGACAACTCTAACTATGGCTACACCTTC. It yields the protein CASSFRDNSNYGYTF. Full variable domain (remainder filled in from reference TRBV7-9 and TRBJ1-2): DTGVSQNPRHKITKRGQNVTFRCDPISEHNRLYWYRQTLGQGPEFLTYFQNEAQLEKSRLLSDRFSAERPKGSFSTLEIQRTEQGDSAMYLCASSFRDNSNYGYTFGSGTRLTVV.

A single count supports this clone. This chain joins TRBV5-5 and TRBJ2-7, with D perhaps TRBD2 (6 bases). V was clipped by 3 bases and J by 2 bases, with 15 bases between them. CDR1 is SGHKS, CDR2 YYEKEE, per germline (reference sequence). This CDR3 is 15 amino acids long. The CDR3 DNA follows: TGTGCCAGCAGCTGGGAAGGGACTCAAACCTACGAGCAGTACTTC. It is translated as CASSWEGTQTYEQYF.

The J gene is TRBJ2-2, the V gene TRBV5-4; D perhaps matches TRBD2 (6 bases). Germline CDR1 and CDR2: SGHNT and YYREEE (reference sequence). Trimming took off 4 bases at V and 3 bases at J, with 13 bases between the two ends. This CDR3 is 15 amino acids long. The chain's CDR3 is CASSRTDYDTGELFF. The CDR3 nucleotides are TGTGCCAGCAGCAGGACGGACTATGACACCGGGGAGCTGTTTTTT.

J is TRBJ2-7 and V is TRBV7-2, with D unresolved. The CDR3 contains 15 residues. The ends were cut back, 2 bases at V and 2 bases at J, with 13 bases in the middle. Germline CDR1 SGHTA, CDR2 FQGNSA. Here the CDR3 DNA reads TGTGCCAGCAGCTTATCATCTTCGGCCGCCTACGAGCAGTACTTC. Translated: CASSLSSSAAYEQYF.

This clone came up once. CDR3 protein: CASSLSGSLLSDTQYF. In DNA form, the CDR3 reads TGTGCCAGCAGCTTATCCGGGAGCCTCCTTTCAGATACGCAGTATTTT. The gene calls are TRBV7-6 and TRBJ2-3; a weak D match, TRBD2 (6 bases). CDR1 SGHVS and CDR2 FNYEAQ come from the germline V gene. The CDR3 totals 16 residues. V was pared by 2 bases and J by 4 bases, with 16 bases between.

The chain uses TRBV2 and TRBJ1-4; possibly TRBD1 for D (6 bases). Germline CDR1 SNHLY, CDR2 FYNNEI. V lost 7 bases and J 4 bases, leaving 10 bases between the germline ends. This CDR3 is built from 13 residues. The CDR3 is CASMRGDNEKLFF. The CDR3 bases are TGTGCCAGCATGAGGGGGGATAATGAAAAACTGTTTTTT.

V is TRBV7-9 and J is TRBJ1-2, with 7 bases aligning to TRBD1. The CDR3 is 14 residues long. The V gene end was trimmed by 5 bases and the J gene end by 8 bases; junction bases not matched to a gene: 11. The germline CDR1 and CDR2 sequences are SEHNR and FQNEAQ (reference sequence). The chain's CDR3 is CASSPRTGGAGYTF. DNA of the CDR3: TGTGCCAGCAGCCCCCGGACAGGCGGGGCCGGCTACACCTTC. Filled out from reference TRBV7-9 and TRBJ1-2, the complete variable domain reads DTGVSQNPRHKITKRGQNVTFRCDPISEHNRLYWYRQTLGQGPEFLTYFQNEAQLEKSRLLSDRFSAERPKGSFSTLEIQRTEQGDSAMYLCASSPRTGGAGYTFGSGTRLTVV.

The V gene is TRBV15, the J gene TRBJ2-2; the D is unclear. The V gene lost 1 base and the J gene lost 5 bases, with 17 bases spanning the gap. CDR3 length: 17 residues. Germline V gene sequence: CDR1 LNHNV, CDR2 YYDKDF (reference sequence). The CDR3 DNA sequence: TGTGCCACCAGCAGAGCTCAAGTACTTGGGTGGACCGGGGAGCTGTTTTTT. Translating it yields CATSRAQVLGWTGELFF.

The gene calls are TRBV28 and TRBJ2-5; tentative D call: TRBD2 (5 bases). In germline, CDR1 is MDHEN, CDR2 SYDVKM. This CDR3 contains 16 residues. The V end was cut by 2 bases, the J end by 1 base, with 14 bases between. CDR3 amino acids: CASSLGSGFVQETQYF. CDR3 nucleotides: TGTGCCAGCAGTTTAGGGAGCGGTTTCGTCCAAGAGACCCAGTACTTC.

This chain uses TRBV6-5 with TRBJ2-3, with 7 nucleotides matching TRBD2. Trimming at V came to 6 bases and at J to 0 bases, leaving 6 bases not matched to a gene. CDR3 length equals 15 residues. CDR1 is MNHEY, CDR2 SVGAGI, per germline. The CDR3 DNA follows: TGTGCCAGCAGGGGCCTAGCGGTTAGCACAGATACGCAGTATTTT. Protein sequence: CASRGLAVSTDTQYF.

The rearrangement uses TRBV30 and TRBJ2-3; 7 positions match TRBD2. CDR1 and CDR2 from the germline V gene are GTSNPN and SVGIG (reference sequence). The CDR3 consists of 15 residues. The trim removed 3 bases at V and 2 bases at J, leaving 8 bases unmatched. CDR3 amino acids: CAWSPTTSITDTQYF. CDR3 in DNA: TGTGCCTGGAGCCCGACGACTAGCATCACAGATACGCAGTATTTT.

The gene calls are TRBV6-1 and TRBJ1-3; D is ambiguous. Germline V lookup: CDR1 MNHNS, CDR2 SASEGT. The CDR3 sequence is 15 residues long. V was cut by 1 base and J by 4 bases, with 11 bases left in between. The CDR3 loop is CASSEGTGRGNTIYF. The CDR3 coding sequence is TGTGCCAGCAGTGAAGGAACGGGAAGGGGAAACACCATATATTTT.

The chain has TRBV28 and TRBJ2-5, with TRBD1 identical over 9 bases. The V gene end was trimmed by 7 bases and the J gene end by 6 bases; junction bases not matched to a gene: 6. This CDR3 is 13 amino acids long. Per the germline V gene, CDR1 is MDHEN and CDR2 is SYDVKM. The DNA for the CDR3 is TGTGCCAGCATTCCCGGGACAGGGAAGACCCAGTACTTC. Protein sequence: CASIPGTGKTQYF.